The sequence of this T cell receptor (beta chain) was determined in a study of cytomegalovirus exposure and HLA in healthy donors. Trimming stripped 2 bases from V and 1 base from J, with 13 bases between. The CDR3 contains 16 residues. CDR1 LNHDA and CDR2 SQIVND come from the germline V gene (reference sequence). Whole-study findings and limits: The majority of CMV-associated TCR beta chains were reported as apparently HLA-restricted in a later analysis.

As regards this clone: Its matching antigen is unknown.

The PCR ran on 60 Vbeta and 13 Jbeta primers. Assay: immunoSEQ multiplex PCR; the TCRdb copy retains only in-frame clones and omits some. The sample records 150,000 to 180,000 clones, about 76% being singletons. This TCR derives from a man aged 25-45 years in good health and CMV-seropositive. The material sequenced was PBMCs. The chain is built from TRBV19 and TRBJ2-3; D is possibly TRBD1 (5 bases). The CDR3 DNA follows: TGTGCCAGTAGTATAAGGGGCGGCCTCGGCACAGATACGCAGTATTTT. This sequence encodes CASSIRGGLGTDTQYF.